Listed below are T cell receptor beta chains from one sample, sequenced in a study of cytomegalovirus exposure and HLA in healthy donors. Produced via immunoSEQ multiplex PCR; TCRdb's table is partial and in-frame only. The sample yields around 190,000 clones, roughly 80% seen once. The specimen sequenced was PBMCs. These receptors were obtained from a woman aged 45-60 years in good health and CMV-seronegative. The CDR3 runs from the conserved cysteine through the conserved F or W. The D gene is left open where the match is weak. Clone size appears in some rows only: once, few, many, or a class for an expanded clone.

abundance	v_gene	j_gene	d_gene	CDR3aa
once	TRBV6-5	TRBJ1-5	TRBD1	CASRPTGTAQPQHF
-	TRBV18	TRBJ1-5	TRBD1	CASSPAGGDQPQHF
-	TRBV2	TRBJ2-2	-	CASTLTISTGELFF
-	TRBV6-1	TRBJ2-5	-	CASSAPERPQETQYF
-	TRBV19	TRBJ1-5	TRBD1	CASSIVQSGGNYQPQHF
once	TRBV28	TRBJ1-2	-	CASSLAGRGYTF
few	TRBV19	TRBJ1-3	-	CASSMRGNAGNTIYF
-	TRBV7-2	TRBJ2-2	-	CASSFAPRNTGELFF
-	TRBV5-6	TRBJ1-2	TRBD1	CASRPEGQGELSGYTF
-	TRBV7-2	TRBJ2-3	TRBD1	CASSATGKDTQYF
-	TRBV5-4	TRBJ2-7	-	CASSLWDTGARYEQYF
-	TRBV2	TRBJ1-1	-	CASSARGGAGTEAFF
-	TRBV5-8	TRBJ1-2	-	CASSLLRQGIYGYTF
-	TRBV5-1	TRBJ2-1	-	CASSRDSTYNEQFF
-	TRBV11-1	TRBJ2-1	-	CASSQILRAGAEGYNEQFF
-	TRBV2	TRBJ1-2	-	CASSDVPGVYGYTF
-	TRBV5-6	TRBJ2-2	TRBD2	CATSPGTSGSWGTGELFF
-	TRBV11-3	TRBJ2-1	TRBD2	CASSKGGTSGENEQFF
few	TRBV7-9	TRBJ2-7	TRBD2	CASNGAGRGYEQYF
-	TRBV6-1	TRBJ1-5	-	CASSEARGPGNQPQHF
few	TRBV5-1	TRBJ1-4	-	CASSLSGKANEKLFF
-	TRBV6-5	TRBJ1-6	TRBD1	CASSYFQGQGNSPLHF
-	TRBV14	TRBJ2-3	TRBD2	CASSRLAGGSTDTQYF
-	TRBV28	TRBJ2-7	-	CASSLNKRNEQYF